This T cell receptor beta chain was recorded in a study of blood T cell repertoires in COVID-19. Across the study: The United States, Italy and Spain were the sources of the acute and convalescent COVID-19 samples.

Methods used by the authors: How many nucleated cells were present was estimated from reference gene primer amplification. The data were produced by immunoSEQ multiplex PCR, yet TCRdb's version contains in-frame clones alone and is incomplete. V and J calls and clone size are copied from that table; D and trimming were computed from the DNA. The sample holds 250,000 to 350,000 clones; roughly 83% are singletons and the top ten take 1.5% to 2%. Only a few counts were recorded for this clone. This receptor was identified in a woman aged 45-65 years with acute or convalescent COVID-19. The sample was peripheral blood.

CDR3 region: CASSPGQGARTEAFF. CDR3 in DNA: TGCGCCAGCAGCCCAGGACAGGGGGCGCGAACTGAAGCTTTCTTT. The rearrangement links TRBV5-1 to TRBJ1-1; 11 positions agree with TRBD1. The V and J ends lost 4 bases and 5 bases, in that order; junction bases with no gene match: 7. The CDR3 runs 15 residues. The germline gives CDR1 SGHRS, CDR2 YFSETQ.